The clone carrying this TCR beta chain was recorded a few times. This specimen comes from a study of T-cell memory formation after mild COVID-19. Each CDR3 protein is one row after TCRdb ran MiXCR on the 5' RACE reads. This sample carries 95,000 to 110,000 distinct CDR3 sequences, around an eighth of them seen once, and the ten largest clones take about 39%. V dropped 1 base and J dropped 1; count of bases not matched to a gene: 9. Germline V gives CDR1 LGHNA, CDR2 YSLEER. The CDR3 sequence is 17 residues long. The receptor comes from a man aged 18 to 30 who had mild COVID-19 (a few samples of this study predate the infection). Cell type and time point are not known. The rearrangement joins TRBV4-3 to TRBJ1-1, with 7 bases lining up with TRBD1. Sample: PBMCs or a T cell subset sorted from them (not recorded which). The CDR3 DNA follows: TGCGCCAGCAGCCAAGTGTCCCACGGACAGGCGAACACTGAAGCTTTCTTT. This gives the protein CASSQVSHGQANTEAFF.